The 13 T cell receptor beta chains listed next were all sequenced from one sample in a study of molecular identifiers for immune sequencing clone quantification. TCRdb re-called the PCR reads through MiXCR, storing one row per CDR3 protein. The sample holds roughly 320,000 distinct CDR3 sequences; over 20% are singletons and the top ten take about 0.79%. Sequencing input: naive CD8+ T cells from blood, with Jurkat cell RNA spiked in. As to subset: FACS-sorted CD8+CD4-CCR7+CD45RA+ naive T cells. These TCRs come from a human donor in good health. Some libraries in this study had Jurkat cell RNA spiked in.

In this sample, this clonotype turned up many times. This chain uses TRBV13 with TRBJ2-1, with 10 nucleotides matching TRBD2. This CDR3 contains 16 residues. Germline-derived CDR1 and CDR2 are PRHDT and FYEKMQ (reference sequence). V shed 4 bases and J 9 bases; nucleotides not matched to a gene: 12. In DNA form, the CDR3 reads TGTGCCAGCAGCTCCCCCCTAGGGACTAGCGTGTCTGAGCAGTTCTTC. Translating it yields CASSSPLGTSVSEQFF.

About this clonotype itself: Because it lacks the conserved phenylalanine or tryptophan at the end, this CDR3 is likely a read error. The V gene is TRBV6-2 or TRBV6-3, the J gene TRBJ2-1, with 9 bases identical to TRBD2. This CDR3 comprises 13 residues. Per germline, CDR1 MNHEY and CDR2 SVGEGT. V shed 2 bases, J shed 9 bases, and the junction held 2 bases outside the gene matches. The CDR3 DNA sequence: TGTGCCAGCAGTTACCCAGCGGGAGGTGAGCAGTTCCTC. This translates into CASSYPAGGEQFL.

A remark on this clonotype: Possible read error: a much larger clone is one base away. The genes are TRBV28 and TRBJ2-2; TRBD1 matches at 7 bases. The CDR3 is 15 residues long. The germline V gene encodes CDR1 MDHEN and CDR2 SYDVKM. CDR3 region: CASSYRGMNTGELLF. DNA of the CDR3: TGTGCCAGCAGTTACAGGGGCATGAACACCGGGGAGCTGCTTTTT. Using reference TRBV28 and TRBJ2-2 for the parts outside the CDR3, the full variable domain is DVKVTQSSRYLVKRTGEKVFLECVQDMDHENMFWYRQDPGLGLRLIYFSYDVKMKEKGDIPEGYSVSREKKERFSLILESASTNQTSMYLCASSYRGMNTGELLFGEGSRLTVL.

With respect to this clonotype: A read error may be the cause here, since a much bigger clone is one base away. The V call is TRBV7-2, the J call TRBJ2-7; the match to TRBD2 covers 10 bases. Germline V lookup: CDR1 SGHTA, CDR2 FQGNSA. The CDR3 is 15 amino acids. Trimming took 4 bases from V and 2 from J; bases not matched to a gene: 5. CDR3 sequence: CASSSLAGCAYEQYF. CDR3 nucleotides: TGTGCCAGCAGCTCACTAGCGGGGTGTGCCTACGAGCAGTACTTC.

This chain links TRBV6-2 or TRBV6-3 with TRBJ2-3, with 10 bases lining up with TRBD2. The germline V gene encodes CDR1 MNHEY and CDR2 SVGEGT. V shed 2 bases, J shed 2 bases, and the junction held 4 bases outside the gene matches. The CDR3 is made up of 16 amino acids. CDR3: CASSYPLAGATDTQYF. The CDR3 DNA reads as TGTGCCAGCAGTTACCCCCTAGCGGGGGCCACAGATACGCAGTATTTT.

This clonotype has a handful of counts. The rearrangement joins TRBV20-1 to TRBJ2-7; 10 bases map to TRBD2. The V segment lost 1 base and the J segment 5 bases; nucleotides outside the gene matches: 5. The CDR3 has 14 amino acids. Germline assignment: CDR1 DFQATT and CDR2 SNEGSKA (reference sequence). In DNA, the CDR3 is TGCAGTGCTAGAGTAACTAGCGGGAACCACGAGCAGTACTTC. Protein product: CSARVTSGNHEQYF.

V usage is TRBV11-2 and J usage is TRBJ1-2; no definite D call. The CDR3 runs to 14 residues. CDR1 and CDR2 from the germline V gene are SGHAT and FQNNGV. Deletions cut 1 base from V and 8 bases from J, with 14 bases between. DNA for the CDR3: TGTGCCAGCAGCTTAGTCGGCAGCTTGGAGGGCTACACCTTC. Translation: CASSLVGSLEGYTF.

This clonotype was detected ten times or more. The V and J genes are TRBV3-1 and TRBJ1-1, with D maybe TRBD1 (6 bases). CDR1 is LGHDT, CDR2 YNNKEL, per germline (reference sequence). Trimming pared 2 bases from V and 7 bases from J, leaving 11 bases between. CDR3 length equals 13 residues. CDR3: CASSQTGPGEAFF. CDR3 coding DNA: TGTGCCAGCAGCCAAACAGGGCCCGGTGAAGCTTTCTTT.

This clonotype was observed at least ten times. The rearrangement joins TRBV29-1 to TRBJ2-1; 12 bases agree with TRBD2. The CDR3 extends over 17 amino acids. Germline V gene lookup returns CDR1 SQVTM and CDR2 ANQGSEA. V lost 4 bases to trimming and J lost 0 bases; unmatched junction nucleotides: 7. The CDR3 reads CSVAGTSGPSSYNEQFF. CDR3 DNA sequence: TGCAGCGTTGCGGGGACTAGCGGGCCTAGCTCCTACAATGAGCAGTTCTTC.

This clonotype was recorded many times. V gene TRBV5-1 combines with J gene TRBJ2-1; 10 nucleotides match TRBD2. V dropped 0 bases and J dropped 2; count of bases not matched to a gene: 2. Germline-derived CDR1 and CDR2 are SGHRS and YFSETQ. The CDR3 contains 16 residues. The CDR3 DNA is TGCGCCAGCAGCTTGGTTCTAGCGGGAGCCTACAATGAGCAGTTCTTC. Translation gives CASSLVLAGAYNEQFF.

The chain uses TRBV19 and TRBJ1-5, with a weak D call TRBD1 (6 bases). The germline V and J ends were trimmed by 3 bases and 7 bases, with 19 bases remaining between them. CDR3 length: 16 amino acids. Germline V lookup: CDR1 LNHDA, CDR2 SQIVND (reference sequence). The CDR3: CASSMGGGGAYQPQHF. The CDR3 region has the DNA TGTGCCAGTAGTATGGGAGGCGGGGGGGCTTACCAGCCCCAGCATTTT.

This clonotype was detected ten times or more. This chain uses TRBV12-3 or TRBV12-4 with TRBJ2-7; the match to TRBD1 covers 8 bases. The CDR3 is made up of 15 amino acids. V lost 3 bases, J lost 3 bases, and 7 bases stayed unmatched. CDR3 DNA sequence: TGTGCCAGCAGTTTTTCGGGACAGGACCTCTACGAGCAGTACTTC. Protein: CASSFSGQDLYEQYF.

V usage is TRBV5-1 and J usage is TRBJ2-3, with 11 nucleotides matching TRBD2. There are 16 residues in the CDR3. Looked up from germline, CDR1 is SGHRS and CDR2 is YFSETQ. J was trimmed by 6 bases and V by 1 base; bases with no gene match: 7. The CDR3: CASSLSVAGGSDTQYF. The CDR3 DNA is TGCGCCAGCAGCTTGAGTGTAGCGGGAGGGTCCGATACGCAGTATTTT.